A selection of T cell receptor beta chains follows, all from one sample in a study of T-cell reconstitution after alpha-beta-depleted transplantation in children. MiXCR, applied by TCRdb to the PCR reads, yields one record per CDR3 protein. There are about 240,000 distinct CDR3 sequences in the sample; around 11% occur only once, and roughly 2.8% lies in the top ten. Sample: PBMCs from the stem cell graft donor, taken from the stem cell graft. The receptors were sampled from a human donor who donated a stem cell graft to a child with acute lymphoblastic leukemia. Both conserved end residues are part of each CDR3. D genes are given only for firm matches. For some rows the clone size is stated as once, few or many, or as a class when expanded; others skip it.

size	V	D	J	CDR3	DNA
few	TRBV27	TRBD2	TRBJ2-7	CASSFIAGSSYEQYF	TGTGCCAGCAGTTTTATAGCGGGCTCATCCTACGAGCAGTACTTC
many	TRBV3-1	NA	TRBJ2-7	CASSLGTRNYEQYF	TGTGCCAGCAGCCTTGGGACTCGCAACTACGAGCAGTACTTC
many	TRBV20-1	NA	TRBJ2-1	CSARGAYYNEQFF	TGCAGTGCTAGAGGGGCTTACTACAATGAGCAGTTCTTC
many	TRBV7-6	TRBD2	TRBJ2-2	CASSLGMLAGTGELFF	TGTGCCAGCAGCTTAGGAATGCTAGCGGGAACCGGGGAGCTGTTTTTT
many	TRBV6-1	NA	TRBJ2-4	CATTSVRASKNIQYF	TGTGCCACCACGAGTGTCAGGGCATCCAAAAACATTCAGTACTTC
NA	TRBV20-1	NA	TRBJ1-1	CSATRQPRYEAFF	TGCAGTGCTACCCGACAGCCCAGATATGAAGCTTTCTTT
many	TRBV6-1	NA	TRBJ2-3	CASSIAAVADTQYF	TGTGCCAGCAGCATAGCCGCAGTCGCAGATACGCAGTATTTT
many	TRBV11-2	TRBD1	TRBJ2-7	CASSPDRGLHEQYF	TGTGCCAGCAGCCCGGACAGGGGACTCCACGAGCAGTACTTC
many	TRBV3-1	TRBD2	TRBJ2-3	CASSQGTGGAPTDTQYF	TGTGCCAGCAGCCAAGGAACCGGGGGGGCCCCCACAGATACGCAGTATTTT
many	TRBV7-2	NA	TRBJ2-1	CASSLGRSGEQFF	TGTGCCAGCAGCTTGGGACGGTCCGGGGAGCAGTTCTTC
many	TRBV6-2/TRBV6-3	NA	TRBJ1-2	CASSSGMSPMGYTF	TGTGCCAGCAGTTCCGGGATGTCCCCCATGGGCTACACCTTC
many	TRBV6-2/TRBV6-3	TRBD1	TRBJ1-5	CASSPDRGSSQPQHF	TGTGCCAGCAGCCCGGACAGGGGGTCCTCTCAGCCCCAGCATTTT
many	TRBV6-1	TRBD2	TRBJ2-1	CASSEGTSGIFAYNEQFF	TGTGCCAGCAGTGAAGGGACTAGCGGGATCTTCGCCTACAATGAGCAGTTCTTC
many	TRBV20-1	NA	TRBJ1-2	CSARKGGIGDGYTF	TGCAGTGCTAGAAAGGGGGGGATTGGGGATGGCTACACCTTC
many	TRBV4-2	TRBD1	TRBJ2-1	CASSHPSRGTAWYEQFF	TGTGCCAGCAGCCATCCTTCGAGGGGGACAGCCTGGTATGAGCAGTTCTTC
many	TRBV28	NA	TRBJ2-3	CASSLGGFSTDTQYF	TGTGCCAGCAGTCTGGGAGGCTTTAGCACAGATACGCAGTATTTT
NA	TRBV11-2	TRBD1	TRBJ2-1	CASSPGLGTGYNEQFF	TGTGCCAGCAGCCCCGGTTTGGGGACAGGGTACAATGAGCAGTTCTTC
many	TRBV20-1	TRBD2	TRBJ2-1	CSARALAGGYNEQFF	TGCAGTGCTAGAGCTCTAGCGGGAGGGTACAATGAGCAGTTCTTC
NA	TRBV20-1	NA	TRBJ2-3	CSALGRIRTDTQYF	TGCAGTGCCTTAGGACGGATTCGCACAGATACGCAGTATTTT
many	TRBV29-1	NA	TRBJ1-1	CSVEGGAEMNTEAFF	TGCAGCGTTGAAGGAGGAGCTGAAATGAACACTGAAGCTTTCTTT
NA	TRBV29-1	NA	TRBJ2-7	CSVGVRTYEQYF	TGCAGCGTGGGGGTGCGGACCTACGAGCAGTACTTC
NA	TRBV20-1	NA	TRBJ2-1	CSAPPRQFNEQFF	TGCAGTGCCCCCCCCCGGCAGTTCAATGAGCAGTTCTTC
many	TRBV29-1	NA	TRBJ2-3	CSVAQGDTQYF	TGCAGCGTTGCGCAGGGGGATACGCAGTATTTT
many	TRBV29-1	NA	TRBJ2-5	CSVNPAGGLQETQYF	TGCAGCGTTAACCCGGCAGGGGGGTTACAAGAGACCCAGTACTTC
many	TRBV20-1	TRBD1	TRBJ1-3	CSAAGQGAIYF	TGCAGTGCTGCCGGACAGGGGGCCATATATTTT
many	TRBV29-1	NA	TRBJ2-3	CSVDRVDTQYF	TGCAGCGTTGACAGGGTGGATACGCAGTATTTT
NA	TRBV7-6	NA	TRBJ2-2	CASTDSLNTGELFF	TGTGCCAGCACGGACAGCCTGAACACCGGGGAGCTGTTTTTT
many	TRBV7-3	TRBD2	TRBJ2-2	CASSLISGRDDTGELFF	TGTGCCAGCAGCTTAATTAGCGGGAGGGATGACACCGGGGAGCTGTTTTTT
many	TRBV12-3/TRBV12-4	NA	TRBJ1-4	CASNLGPSNEKLFF	TGTGCCAGCAACCTGGGACCGAGTAATGAAAAACTGTTTTTT
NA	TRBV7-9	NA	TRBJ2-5	CASSLVGRGETQYF	TGTGCCAGCAGCTTAGTGGGCCGAGGAGAGACCCAGTACTTC
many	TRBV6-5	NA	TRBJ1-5	CASSSAAGGNQPQHF	TGTGCCAGCAGTTCCGCGGCAGGGGGCAATCAGCCCCAGCATTTT
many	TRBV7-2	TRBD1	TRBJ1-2	CASSLGWTGGYGYTF	TGTGCCAGCAGCTTAGGTTGGACAGGGGGCTATGGCTACACCTTC
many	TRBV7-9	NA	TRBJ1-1	CASSLQGLNTEAFF	TGTGCCAGCAGCTTACAGGGGCTGAACACTGAAGCTTTCTTT
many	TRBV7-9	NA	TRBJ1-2	CASSWEWEDGYTF	TGTGCCAGCAGCTGGGAATGGGAGGATGGCTACACCTTC
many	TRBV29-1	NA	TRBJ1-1	CSVGPLLGIRNTEAFF	TGCAGCGTTGGTCCTTTATTAGGGATTAGGAACACTGAAGCTTTCTTT
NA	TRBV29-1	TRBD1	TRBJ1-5	CSVASTKGQVKGQPQHF	TGCAGCGTTGCCTCGACCAAGGGACAGGTAAAGGGTCAGCCCCAGCATTTT
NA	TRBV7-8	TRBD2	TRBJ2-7	CASSLERGDPYEQYF	TGTGCCAGCAGCTTAGAGCGGGGGGACCCCTACGAGCAGTACTTC
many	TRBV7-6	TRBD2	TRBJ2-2	CASSLFLTSGISKNPNTGELFF	TGTGCCAGCAGCTTATTCCTAACTAGCGGGATTTCTAAAAACCCGAACACCGGGGAGCTGTTTTTT
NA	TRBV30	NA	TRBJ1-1	CAWTRTANTEAFF	TGTGCCTGGACCAGGACCGCGAACACTGAAGCTTTCTTT
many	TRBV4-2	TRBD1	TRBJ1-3	CASSQTTGTGNTIYF	TGTGCCAGCAGCCAAACGACAGGGACTGGAAACACCATATATTTT
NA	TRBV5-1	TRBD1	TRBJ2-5	CASSAGTGGAETQYF	TGCGCCAGCAGCGCCGGGACAGGGGGGGCGGAGACCCAGTACTTC
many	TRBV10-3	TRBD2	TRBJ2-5	CAIGTKLQETQYF	TGTGCCATCGGGACTAAGCTCCAAGAGACCCAGTACTTC
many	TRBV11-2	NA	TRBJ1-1	CASSRLSLTDYTEAFF	TGTGCCAGCAGCCGACTATCGCTGACGGATTACACTGAAGCTTTCTTT
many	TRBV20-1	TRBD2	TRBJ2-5	CSTLLAKQTQYF	TGCAGTACTTTACTAGCGAAACAGACCCAGTACTTC